Listed here are 14 T cell receptor beta chains from one sample, sequenced in a study of T cell repertoires in cytomegalovirus infection. TCRdb re-derived calls from the reads in MiXCR, one entry per CDR3 protein. The data contain hundreds of thousands of distinct CDR3 sequences, 25% to 40% of them singletons. The antigens these receptors bind are not known. Sequencing was performed on cultured CD8+ T cells from PBMCs, taken from culture after CMV antigen stimulation. Receptor source: a human donor in good health (CMV status not recorded). Some clones in this sample may be carry-over from other donors' samples.

V gene TRBV6-2 or TRBV6-3 combines with J gene TRBJ2-3; D may correspond to TRBD1 or TRBD2 (5 bases each). Per germline, CDR1 MNHEY and CDR2 SVGEGT. Trimming removed 2 bases from V and 0 bases from J, with 15 bases in between. This CDR3 has 17 amino acids. The CDR3 is CASSYHYRDDSTDTQYF. CDR3 bases: TGTGCCAGCAGTTACCATTACCGGGACGATAGCACAGATACGCAGTATTTT.

This clonotype was detected many times. CDR3 residues: CASSERREQETQYF. CDR3 DNA: TGTGCCAGCAGTGAAAGGAGGGAGCAAGAGACCCAGTACTTC. The chain links TRBV6-1 to TRBJ2-5; possible D gene TRBD2, 6 bases. With 2 bases removed from V and 2 bases from J, the gap between germline ends came to 9 bases. CDR1 is MNHNS, CDR2 SASEGT, per germline. The CDR3 totals 14 residues.

The rearrangement uses TRBV5-4 and TRBJ2-2; possible D gene TRBD2, 7 bases. V shed 0 bases and J shed 6 bases, with 12 bases lying between them. CDR3 length: 15 residues. Germline CDR1 SGHNT, CDR2 YYREEE (reference sequence). CDR3 nucleotide sequence: TGTGCCAGCAGCTTGGAGGGGGGGCCCCCCGGGGAGCTGTTTTTT. It codes for CASSLEGGPPGELFF.

The chain is built from TRBV19 and TRBJ2-1, with D uncertain. With 3 bases removed from V and 6 bases from J, the gap between germline ends came to 9 bases. The CDR3 is 13 amino acids. CDR1 is LNHDA, CDR2 SQIVND, per germline (reference sequence). The CDR3 is CASSISWANEQFF. The CDR3 DNA reads TGTGCCAGTAGTATTTCGTGGGCCAATGAGCAGTTCTTC.

This clonotype was detected a few times. The chain recombines TRBV29-1 with TRBJ1-5, with 7 bases fitting TRBD1. Trimming cost V 6 bases and J 5 bases; bases outside gene matches: 7. This CDR3 spans 13 amino acids. Germline V gives CDR1 SQVTM, CDR2 ANQGSEA. The CDR3 nucleotides are TGCAGCGTGGGTCAGGGGGATTATCAGCCCCAGCATTTT. Translating it yields CSVGQGDYQPQHF.

As concerns this clonotype: One end of the junction fails to match germline, which may point to a read error. The genes are TRBV5-6 and TRBJ2-3, with 9 bases that match TRBD2. The germline V gene has CDR1 SGHDT and CDR2 YYEEEE. The length of the CDR3 is 16 residues. This CDR3 is CTSSLALAGSTDTQYF. The CDR3 region has the DNA TGTACCAGCAGCTTGGCCCTAGCGGGAAGCACAGATACGCAGTATTTT.

The chain joins TRBV6-5 to TRBJ1-1; the match to TRBD1 covers 7 bases. CDR1 and CDR2 from the germline V gene are MNHEY and SVGAGI. The CDR3 sequence is 15 residues long. With V trimmed by 3 bases and J by 1 base, 5 bases remained unmatched. CDR3 sequence (DNA): TGTGCCAGCAGTTATGGGACAGCCCCGAACACTGAAGCTTTCTTT. Amino acids: CASSYGTAPNTEAFF.

The V and J genes are TRBV20-1 and TRBJ1-6, with 9 positions matching TRBD1. The CDR3 runs 13 residues. Trimming removed 5 bases from V and 8 bases from J; junction bases left unmatched: 4. Germline V CDR1 and CDR2: DFQATT, SNEGSKA (reference sequence). CDR3 sequence (DNA): TGCAGTGCTTTGACAGGGGGTGATTCACCCCTCCACTTT. Protein sequence: CSALTGGDSPLHF.

The rearrangement links TRBV19 to TRBJ1-5; 7 bases are shared with TRBD1. V shed 4 bases, J shed 5 bases, and the junction held 11 bases outside the gene matches. This CDR3 region has 16 residues. CDR1 LNHDA and CDR2 SQIVND come from the germline V gene (reference sequence). This CDR3 reads CASSTPFDRADQPQHF. For the CDR3, the DNA is TGTGCCAGTAGTACGCCATTTGACAGGGCGGATCAGCCCCAGCATTTT.

J is TRBJ2-1 and V is TRBV4-1, with TRBD2 matching over 13 bases. This CDR3 contains 20 residues. Trimming cost V 4 bases and J 5 bases; bases outside gene matches: 17. In germline, CDR1 is MGHRA, CDR2 YSYEKL. CDR3 region: CASSPETSGGRYFIHNEQFF. The CDR3 nucleotides read TGCGCCAGCAGCCCAGAGACTAGCGGGGGGCGATATTTCATCCACAATGAGCAGTTCTTC.

This chain links TRBV6-1 with TRBJ2-1; possible D gene TRBD1, 5 bases. Germline values: CDR1 MNHNS, CDR2 SASEGT. V lost 7 bases to trimming and J lost 3 bases, with 13 bases between them. This CDR3 spans 14 amino acids. The CDR3 DNA reads TGTGCCAGCACCATCTCAGACAGCTACAATGAGCAGTTCTTC. Translated: CASTISDSYNEQFF.

This clonotype was observed many times. The rearrangement uses TRBV7-8 and TRBJ2-2; 14 bases are a match to TRBD2. The CDR3 runs 18 residues. Trimming cost V 0 bases and J 3 bases; bases outside gene matches: 3. Germline CDR1 and CDR2: SGHVS and FQNEAQ. The CDR3 nucleotides read TGTGCCAGCAGCTTAGCTCCGGGACTAGCGGGGGACACCGGGGAGCTGTTTTTT. It yields the protein CASSLAPGLAGDTGELFF.

The sample holds a few counts of this clonotype. One end of the junction fails to match germline, which may point to a read error. The chain combines TRBV5-4 with TRBJ1-2; no clear D gene. Germline V gene sequence: CDR1 SGHNT, CDR2 YYREEE (reference sequence). The CDR3 totals 14 residues. The CDR3 DNA is TGTGCCAGCAGCTCCGGGAGGCCTAACGATGGCTACACCTTC. It encodes CASSSGRPNDGYTF.

There are many counts of this clonotype. V usage is TRBV27 and J usage is TRBJ1-1; TRBD1 agrees at 7 bases. CDR3 length equals 14 residues. Germline V lookup: CDR1 MNHEY, CDR2 SMNVEV (reference sequence). Losses at the gene ends were 6 bases for V and 0 bases for J; bases not matched to a gene: 4. The CDR3 reads CASSFGTVNTEAFF. The CDR3 DNA follows: TGTGCCAGCAGCTTTGGGACAGTGAACACTGAAGCTTTCTTT.